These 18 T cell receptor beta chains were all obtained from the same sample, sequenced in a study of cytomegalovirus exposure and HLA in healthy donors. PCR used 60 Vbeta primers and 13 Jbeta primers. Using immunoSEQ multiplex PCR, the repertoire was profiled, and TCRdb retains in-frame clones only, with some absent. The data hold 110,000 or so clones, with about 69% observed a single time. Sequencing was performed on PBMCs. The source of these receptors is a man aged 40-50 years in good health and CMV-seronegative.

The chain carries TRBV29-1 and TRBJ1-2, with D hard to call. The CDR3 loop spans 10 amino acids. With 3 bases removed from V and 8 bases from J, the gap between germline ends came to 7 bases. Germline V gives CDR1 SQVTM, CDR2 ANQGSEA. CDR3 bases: TGCAGCGTTGACGGGAACGGCTACACCTTC. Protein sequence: CSVDGNGYTF.

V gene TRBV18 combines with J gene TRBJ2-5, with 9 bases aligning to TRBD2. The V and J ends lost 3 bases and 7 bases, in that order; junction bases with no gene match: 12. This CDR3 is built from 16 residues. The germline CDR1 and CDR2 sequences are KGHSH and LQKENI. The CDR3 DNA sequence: TGTGCCAGCTCACCGCTTTCCGGGACTAGCTACGCGACCCAGTACTTC. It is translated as CASSPLSGTSYATQYF.

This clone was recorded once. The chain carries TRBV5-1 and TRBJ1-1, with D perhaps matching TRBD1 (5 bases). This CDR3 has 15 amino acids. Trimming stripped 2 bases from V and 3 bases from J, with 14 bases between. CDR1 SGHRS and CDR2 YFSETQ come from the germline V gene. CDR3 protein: CASSFSPTDYTEAFF. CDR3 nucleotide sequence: TGCGCCAGCAGCTTCTCCCCGACAGACTACACTGAAGCTTTCTTT.

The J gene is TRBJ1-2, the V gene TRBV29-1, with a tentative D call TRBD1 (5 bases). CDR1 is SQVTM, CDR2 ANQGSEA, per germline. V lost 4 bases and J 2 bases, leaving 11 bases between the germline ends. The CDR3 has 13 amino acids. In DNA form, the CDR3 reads TGCAGCGTTGGAACGGGGGGGAACTATGGCTACACCTTC. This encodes CSVGTGGNYGYTF.

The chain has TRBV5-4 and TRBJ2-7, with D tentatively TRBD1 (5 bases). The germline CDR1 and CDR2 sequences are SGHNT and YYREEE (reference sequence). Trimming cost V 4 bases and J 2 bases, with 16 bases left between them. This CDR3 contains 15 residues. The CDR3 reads CASSLDQGTPYEQYF. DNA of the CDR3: TGTGCCAGCAGCCTTGATCAGGGAACCCCCTACGAGCAGTACTTC.

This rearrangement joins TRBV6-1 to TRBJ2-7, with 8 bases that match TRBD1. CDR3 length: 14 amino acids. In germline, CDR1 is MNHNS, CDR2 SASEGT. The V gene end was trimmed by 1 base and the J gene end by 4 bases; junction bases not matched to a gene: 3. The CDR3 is CASSEGTGRYEQYF. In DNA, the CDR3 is TGTGCCAGCAGTGAAGGGACAGGGCGGTACGAGCAGTACTTC.

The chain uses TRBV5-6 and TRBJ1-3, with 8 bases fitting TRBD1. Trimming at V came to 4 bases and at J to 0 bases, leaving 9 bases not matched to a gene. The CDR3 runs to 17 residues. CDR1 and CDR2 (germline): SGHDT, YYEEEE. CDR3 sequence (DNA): TGTGCCAGCAGCCGACCCAGGGGGCAGAGCTCTGGAAACACCATATATTTT. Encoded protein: CASSRPRGQSSGNTIYF.

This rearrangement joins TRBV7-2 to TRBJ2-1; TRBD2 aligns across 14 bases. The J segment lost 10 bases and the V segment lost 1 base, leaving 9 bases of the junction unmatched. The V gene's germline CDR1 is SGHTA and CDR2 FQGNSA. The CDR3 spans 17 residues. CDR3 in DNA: TGTGCCAGCAGCTTAGTAGGACTAGCGGGGGGTCCCCAGGAGCAGTTCTTC. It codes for CASSLVGLAGGPQEQFF.

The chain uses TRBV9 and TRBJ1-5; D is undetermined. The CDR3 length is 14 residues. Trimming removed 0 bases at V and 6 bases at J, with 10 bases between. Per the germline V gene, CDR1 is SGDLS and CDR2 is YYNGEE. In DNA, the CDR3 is TGTGCCAGCAGCGTAGGAGGGATGGGTCAGCCCCAGCATTTT. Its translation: CASSVGGMGQPQHF. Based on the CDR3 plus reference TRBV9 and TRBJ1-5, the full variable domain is DSGVTQTPKHLITATGQRVTLRCSPRSGDLSVYWYQQSLDQGLQFLIQYYNGEERAKGNILERFSAQQFPDLHSELNLSSLELGDSALYFCASSVGGMGQPQHFGDGTRLSIL.

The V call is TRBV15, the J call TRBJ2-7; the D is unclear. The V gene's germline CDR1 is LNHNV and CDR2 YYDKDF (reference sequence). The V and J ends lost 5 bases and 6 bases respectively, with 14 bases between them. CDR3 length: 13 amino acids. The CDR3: CATSRRTASEQYF. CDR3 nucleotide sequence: TGTGCCACCAGCCGAAGAACAGCCAGCGAGCAGTACTTC.

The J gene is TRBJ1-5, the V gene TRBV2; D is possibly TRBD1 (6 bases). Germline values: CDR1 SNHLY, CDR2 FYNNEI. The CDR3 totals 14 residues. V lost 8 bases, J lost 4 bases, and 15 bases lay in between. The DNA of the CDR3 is TGTGCCAGCCGGGACAAACTGGCGAATCAGCCCCAGCATTTT. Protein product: CASRDKLANQPQHF.

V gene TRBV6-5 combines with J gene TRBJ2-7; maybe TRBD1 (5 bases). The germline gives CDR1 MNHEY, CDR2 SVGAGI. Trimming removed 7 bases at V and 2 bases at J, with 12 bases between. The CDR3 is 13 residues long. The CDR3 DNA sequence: TGTGCCAGCACTGTCCAGGGTACCTACGAGCAGTACTTC. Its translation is CASTVQGTYEQYF.

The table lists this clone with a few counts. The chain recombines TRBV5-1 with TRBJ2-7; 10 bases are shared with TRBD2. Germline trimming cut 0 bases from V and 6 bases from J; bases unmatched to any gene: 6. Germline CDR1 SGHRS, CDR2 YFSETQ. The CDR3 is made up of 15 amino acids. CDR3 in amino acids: CASSLVVASGSEQYF. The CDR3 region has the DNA TGCGCCAGCAGCTTGGTGGTCGCTAGCGGGAGCGAGCAGTACTTC.

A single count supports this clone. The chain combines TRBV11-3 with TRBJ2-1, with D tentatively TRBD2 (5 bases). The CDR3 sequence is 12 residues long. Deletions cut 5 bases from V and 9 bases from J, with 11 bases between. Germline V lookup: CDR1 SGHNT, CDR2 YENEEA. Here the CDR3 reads CASSPPAGEQFF. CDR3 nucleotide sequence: TGTGCCAGCAGCCCTCCCGCGGGTGAGCAGTTCTTC.

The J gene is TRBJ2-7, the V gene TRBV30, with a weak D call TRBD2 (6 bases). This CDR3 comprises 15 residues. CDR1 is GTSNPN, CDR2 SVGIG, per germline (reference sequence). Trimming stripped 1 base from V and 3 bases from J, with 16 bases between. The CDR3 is CAWSAWDSKNYEQYF. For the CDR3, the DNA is TGTGCCTGGAGTGCCTGGGACTCCAAAAACTACGAGCAGTACTTC.

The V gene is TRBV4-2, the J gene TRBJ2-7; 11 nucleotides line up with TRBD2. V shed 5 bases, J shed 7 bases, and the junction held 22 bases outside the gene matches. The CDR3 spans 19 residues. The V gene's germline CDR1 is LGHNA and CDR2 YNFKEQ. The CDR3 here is CASSLSAASGGPDEEEQYF. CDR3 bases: TGTGCCAGCAGCTTAAGTGCGGCTAGCGGGGGGCCCGACGAGGAGGAGCAGTACTTC.

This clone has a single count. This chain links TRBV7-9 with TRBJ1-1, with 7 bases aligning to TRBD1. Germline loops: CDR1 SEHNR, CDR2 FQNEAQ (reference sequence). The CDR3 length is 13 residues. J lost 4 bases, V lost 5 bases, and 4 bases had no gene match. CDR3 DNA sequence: TGTGCCAGCAGCAGCACAGGGGTCACTGAAGCTTTCTTT. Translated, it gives CASSSTGVTEAFF.

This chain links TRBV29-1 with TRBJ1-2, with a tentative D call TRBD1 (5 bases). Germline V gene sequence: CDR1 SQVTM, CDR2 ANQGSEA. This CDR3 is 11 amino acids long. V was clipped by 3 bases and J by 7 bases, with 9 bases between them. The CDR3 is CSVDQGGGYTF. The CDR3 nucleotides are TGCAGCGTTGATCAGGGCGGTGGCTACACCTTC.